What follows describes a single TCR beta chain. This clone was seen a handful of times. This receptor's antigen is unknown. Base qualities are not provided; no much larger clone lies one nucleotide away. Other DNA sequences from this sample encode an identical CDR3 as well. Each donor gave one peripheral blood draw, averaging approximately 110 mL, which was collected into heparinised tubes. Naive, central memory, regulatory and stem cell-like memory CD4+ T cells were sorted on a BD FACSAria II using a panel including CD45RO, CCR7, CD25, CD127, CD95 and CD27. Every sorted population had a purity above 95%. PBMCs were isolated right away by Lymphoprep density gradient centrifugation and were stained directly, without culture. So that batch effects would be minimized, each experiment stained and sorted samples in pairs, pairing one healthy donor with one patient. This sample stems from a study of beta chain features in type 1 diabetes listed by TCRdb under 2018. Broadly, across the study: Mean age, gender distribution, total cell number and subset yield were not different between patients and healthy donors. A total of about 100,000,000 sorted cells were examined across all samples, and RNA yield correlated strongly with the number of cells per subset. In the study, TCRB repertoires of sorted circulating CD4+ T cell subsets from recently diagnosed type 1 diabetes patients were compared with those of matched healthy donors. Whereas all 28 donors provided naive and central memory subsets, regulatory and stem cell-like memory subsets were isolated from just 8 patients and about eight healthy donors.

The High Capacity cDNA Reverse Transcription Kit was used to reverse transcribe all of the isolated RNA, meaning that expressed TCRB transcripts were what got sequenced. Deep immunoSEQ sequencing was performed on naive, central memory and regulatory T cell samples, with an average of about 3.57 million total reads per sample. Sorted cells were lysed in RLT buffer and RNA was extracted with DNase-treated RNeasy Micro or Mini kits, depending on cell number. Each cell subset was processed on its own to prevent cross-contamination, while patient and healthy donor samples were processed together. Using the immunoSEQ multiplex PCR, TCRB sequences were amplified from cDNA into 87-bp fragments spanning the CDR3 region. Sequencing of the amplicons was done on the Illumina HiSeq platform. The paper's processing steps were these. PCR bias was computationally corrected using synthetic template baselines, reads within Hamming distance 2 were collapsed, and singletons that could not be merged were discarded. Reads were aligned against IMGT so that V, D and J genes, CDR3 length and insertions or deletions at six rearrangement sites could be assigned. Clonotype counts were normalized to sorted cell number within each subset before computing true diversity and Gini coefficients with the tcR R package. The overlap coefficient, calculated on TCRB nucleotide sequences, was used to measure repertoire sharing. Out-of-frame TCRB sequences from naive cells were analyzed to stand in for the pre-selection repertoire. TCRdb stores this immuneACCESS table with in-frame sequences only. Part of the clones is absent; in the studies checked, under half of the shortfall reflects unresolved V genes, and no reason is known for the rest. Clonal size and the V and J genes are those of that table, whereas D and trimming came from the DNA. For this sample there are under 350,000 clones; approximately 15% appear just once. In total, the top ten clones hold 0.017% of the sample.

The CDR3 spans 15 residues, from the cysteine through the phenylalanine. Only CDR3 DNA remains: 45 bases, in frame from the first base. V was cut back by 1 base and J by 0 bases, leaving a gap of 10 bases between them. The germline V gene gives CDR1 as LGHNA and CDR2 as YSLEER. Study-level results and caveats: Naive, central memory and regulatory TCRB repertoires appeared more similar among patients than among healthy donors. Because cDNA rather than genomic DNA was sequenced, highly expressing activated cells could have been over-represented, although no difference in activation and CD3 levels was found between groups. HLA sub-analyses involved small numbers of individuals, so any influence of HLA type on TCRB rearrangement remained unresolved. Fewer insertions and more nucleotide deletions at VDJ recombination sites were observed in patients with type 1 diabetes, implying thymic rearrangement abnormalities. PCR may preferentially amplify shorter templates, but because patient and control samples were amplified and corrected together, any resulting skew would affect both groups equally. A moderate but significant shortening of TCRB CDR3 length was observed in type 1 diabetes patients in all four CD4+ subsets.

Recombination linked TRBV4-3 to TRBJ2-7, and perhaps TRBD2 as D gene, on 5 matching bases. Sequencing used naive CD4+ T cells from blood. Per the publication, the cell subset or site label means: true naive CD4+ T cells. The clonotype originates from a man aged 25-40 years with type 1 diabetes. CDR3 protein: CASSQAPGSSYEQYF. The DNA sequence is as follows: TGCGCCAGCAGCCAAGCCCCGGGAAGCTCCTACGAGCAGTACTTC.